The 7 T cell receptor beta chains in this list originate from one sample, sequenced in a study of shared clonotypes between healthy human individuals. Profiled with immunoSEQ multiplex PCR; TCRdb holds only in-frame clones, not every one. The table has 1,500,000 or so clones, over 95% seen once. The material sequenced was naive CD4+ T cells sorted from blood. Subset described: CD45RA+ positively selected. These receptors were collected from a man aged 25 to 40 in good health.

In this sample, this clone turned up once. This chain joins TRBV11-2 and TRBJ2-5, with a possible D match to TRBD2 (5 bases). Germline V gene sequence: CDR1 SGHAT, CDR2 FQNNGV. V was trimmed by 5 bases and J by 5 bases, leaving 15 bases between them. This CDR3 spans 14 amino acids. The CDR3 loop reads CASSPIAGGETQYF. CDR3 sequence (DNA): TGTGCCAGCAGCCCTATCGCAGGCGGGGAGACCCAGTACTTC.

The chain employs TRBV10-3 and TRBJ2-2; 10 nucleotides align to TRBD2. CDR3 size: 17 residues. J lost 0 bases, V lost 2 bases, and 3 bases had no gene match. CDR1 and CDR2 from the germline V gene are ENHRY and SYGVKD. In DNA, the CDR3 is TGTGCCATCAGTGAGGCTAGCGGGGGATCGAACACCGGGGAGCTGTTTTTT. Protein: CAISEASGGSNTGELFF.

CDR3 in DNA: TGTGCCAGTAGTTCCACCGGGTTCGGGAAGCAGCCCCAGCATTTT. Translated, it gives CASSSTGFGKQPQHF. V usage is TRBV19 and J usage is TRBJ1-5; D is unresolved. With 5 bases removed from V and 7 bases from J, the gap between germline ends came to 18 bases. This CDR3 is 15 amino acids long. Germline values: CDR1 LNHDA, CDR2 SQIVND (reference sequence).

V and J are TRBV19 and TRBJ1-5; D possibly corresponds to TRBD1 (5 bases). Germline V CDR1 and CDR2: LNHDA, SQIVND (reference sequence). The CDR3 contains 13 residues. Trimming removed 5 bases at V and 3 bases at J, with 8 bases between. The CDR3: CASSRQSNQPQHF. The CDR3 coding sequence is TGTGCCAGTAGTCGACAGTCCAATCAGCCCCAGCATTTT.

The chain uses TRBV28 and TRBJ1-5; perhaps TRBD1 as D (6 bases). The V and J ends lost 6 bases and 0 bases respectively, with 12 bases between them. The germline V gene encodes CDR1 MDHEN and CDR2 SYDVKM. CDR3 size: 15 residues. The CDR3 bases are TGTGCCAGCAGCCCTGGGGGCGATAGCAATCAGCCCCAGCATTTT. This codes for CASSPGGDSNQPQHF.

This clone was observed a single time. The chain joins TRBV5-4 to TRBJ1-5; D not resolved. V was trimmed by 0 bases and J by 7 bases, leaving 8 bases between them. In germline, CDR1 is SGHNT, CDR2 YYREEE (reference sequence). The CDR3 contains 13 residues. The CDR3 region is CASSLAPRQPQHF. DNA of the CDR3: TGTGCCAGCAGCTTGGCCCCCAGACAGCCCCAGCATTTT. The entire variable domain, with the rest obtained from reference TRBV5-4 and TRBJ1-5, is as follows: ETGVTQSPTHLIKTRGQQVTLRCSSQSGHNTVSWYQQALGQGPQFIFQYYREEENGRGNFPPRFSGLQFPNYSSELNVNALELDDSALYLCASSLAPRQPQHFGDGTRLSIL.

The chain couples TRBV27 to TRBJ2-7; 9 bases match TRBD1. V gave up 4 bases and J gave up 6 bases; unmatched junction bases: 13. This CDR3 is 16 amino acids long. From germline, CDR1 is MNHEY and CDR2 SMNVEV (reference sequence). CDR3 loop: CASSYLPPGQGTEQYF. The CDR3 region has the DNA TGTGCCAGCAGTTACCTACCTCCAGGACAGGGGACCGAGCAGTACTTC.